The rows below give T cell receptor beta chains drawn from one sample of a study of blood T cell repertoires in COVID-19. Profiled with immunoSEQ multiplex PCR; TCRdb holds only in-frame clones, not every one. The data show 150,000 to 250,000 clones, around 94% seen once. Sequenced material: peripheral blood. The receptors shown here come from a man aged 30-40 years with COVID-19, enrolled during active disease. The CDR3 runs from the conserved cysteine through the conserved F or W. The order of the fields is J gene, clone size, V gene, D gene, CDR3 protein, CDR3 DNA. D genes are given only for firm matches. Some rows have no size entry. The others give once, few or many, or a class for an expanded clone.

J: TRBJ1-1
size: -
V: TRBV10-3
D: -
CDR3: CAISESRGQNTEAFF
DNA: TGTGCCATCAGTGAGTCGCGGGGGCAGAACACTGAAGCTTTCTTT

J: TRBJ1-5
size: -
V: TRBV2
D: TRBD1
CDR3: CASSEARGTERNQPQHF
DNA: TGTGCCAGCAGTGAAGCACGGGGGACAGAAAGAAATCAGCCCCAGCATTTT

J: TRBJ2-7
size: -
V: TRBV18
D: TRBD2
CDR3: CASSLWGSGASYEQYF
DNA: TGTGCCAGCTCGCTCTGGGGTAGCGGGGCCTCCTACGAGCAGTACTTC

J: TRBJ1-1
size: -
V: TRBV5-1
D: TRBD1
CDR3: CASSPGQIVEAFF
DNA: TGCGCCAGCAGCCCGGGACAGATAGTAGAAGCTTTCTTT

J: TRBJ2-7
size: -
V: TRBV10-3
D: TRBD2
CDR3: CAIRNGTSGGYEQYF
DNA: TGTGCCATCAGAAACGGGACTAGCGGGGGGTACGAGCAGTACTTC

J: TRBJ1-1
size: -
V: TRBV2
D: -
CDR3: CASSIGQQNTEAFF
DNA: TGTGCCAGCAGTATAGGACAGCAGAACACTGAAGCTTTCTTT

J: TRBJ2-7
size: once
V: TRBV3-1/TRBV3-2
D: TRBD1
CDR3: CASSQDPGTGVEQYF
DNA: TGTGCCAGCAGCCAAGATCCCGGGACAGGGGTCGAGCAGTACTTC

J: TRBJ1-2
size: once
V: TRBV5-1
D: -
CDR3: CASSLDQGVVGYTF
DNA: TGCGCCAGCAGCTTGGATCAGGGTGTGGTTGGCTACACCTTC

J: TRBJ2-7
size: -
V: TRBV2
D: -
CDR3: CASSEDRVSYEQYF
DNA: TGTGCCAGCAGTGAAGACAGAGTGTCCTACGAGCAGTACTTC

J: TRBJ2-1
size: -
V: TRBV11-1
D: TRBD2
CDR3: CASSLWGLADDNEQFF
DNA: TGTGCCAGCAGCTTATGGGGACTAGCGGACGACAATGAGCAGTTCTTC

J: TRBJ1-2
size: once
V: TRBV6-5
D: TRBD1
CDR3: CASSYAWDRAYYGYTF
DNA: TGTGCCAGCAGTTACGCCTGGGACAGGGCCTACTATGGCTACACCTTC

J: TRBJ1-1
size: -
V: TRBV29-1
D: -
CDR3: CSVAGTSEAFF
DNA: TGCAGCGTCGCAGGGACATCTGAAGCTTTCTTT

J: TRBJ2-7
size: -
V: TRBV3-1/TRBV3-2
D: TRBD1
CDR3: CASSQGTGESYEQYF
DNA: TGTGCCAGCAGCCAAGGAACAGGGGAATCCTACGAGCAGTACTTC

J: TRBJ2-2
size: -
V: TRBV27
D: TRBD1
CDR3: CASSGGQGTGELFF
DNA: TGTGCCAGCAGTGGCGGACAGGGGACCGGGGAGCTGTTTTTT

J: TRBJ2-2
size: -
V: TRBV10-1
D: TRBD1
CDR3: CASSESTGQLTGELFF
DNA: TGCGCCAGCAGTGAGTCCACGGGACAGCTCACCGGGGAGCTGTTTTTT

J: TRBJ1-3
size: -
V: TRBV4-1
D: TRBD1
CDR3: CASSQRGLSGNTIYF
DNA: TGCGCCAGCAGCCAAAGGGGGCTCTCTGGAAACACCATATATTTT

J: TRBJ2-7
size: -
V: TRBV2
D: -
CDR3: CASSKRQGGIYEQYF
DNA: TGTGCCAGCAGCAAACGACAGGGAGGTATCTACGAGCAGTACTTC

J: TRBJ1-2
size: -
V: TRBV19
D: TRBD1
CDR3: CASSNPGQGYGYTF
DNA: TGTGCCAGTAGTAATCCGGGACAGGGTTATGGCTACACCTTC

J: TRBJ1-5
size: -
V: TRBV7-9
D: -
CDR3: CASSLGSGYNQPQHF
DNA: TGTGCCAGCAGCTTAGGGTCAGGGTACAATCAGCCCCAGCATTTT

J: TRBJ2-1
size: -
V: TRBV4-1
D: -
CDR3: CASSQGPDPYNEQFF
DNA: TGCGCCAGCAGCCAGGGGCCGGACCCCTACAATGAGCAGTTCTTC

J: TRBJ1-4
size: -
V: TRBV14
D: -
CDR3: CASSQGRRGVREKLFF
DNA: TGTGCCAGCAGCCAAGGTCGCAGGGGAGTAAGGGAAAAACTGTTTTTT

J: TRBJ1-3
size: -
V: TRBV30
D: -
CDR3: CAWSEGFGNTIYF
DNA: TGTGCCTGGAGTGAGGGGTTTGGAAACACCATATATTTT

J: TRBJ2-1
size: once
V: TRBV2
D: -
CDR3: CASSSDSSYNEQFF
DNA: TGTGCCAGCAGTTCGGACAGCTCCTACAATGAGCAGTTCTTC

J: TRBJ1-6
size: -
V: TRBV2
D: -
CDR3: CASSEFRDNSPLHF
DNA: TGTGCCAGCAGTGAATTTCGGGATAATTCACCCCTCCACTTT

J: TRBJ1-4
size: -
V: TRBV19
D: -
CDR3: CASSIASRVYEKLFF
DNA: TGTGCCAGTAGTATAGCCTCCCGGGTCTACGAAAAACTGTTTTTT

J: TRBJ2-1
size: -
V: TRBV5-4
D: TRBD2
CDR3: CASSSRTSGGAYNEQFF
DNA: TGTGCCAGCAGCTCCCGGACTAGCGGGGGGGCCTACAATGAGCAGTTCTTC

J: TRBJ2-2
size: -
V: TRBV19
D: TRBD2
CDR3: CASSTTSGGYIRELFF
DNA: TGTGCCAGTAGCACGACTAGCGGGGGCTACATCCGGGAGCTGTTTTTT

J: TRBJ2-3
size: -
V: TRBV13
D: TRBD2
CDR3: CASSPPGLAVTTSTDTQYF
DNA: TGTGCCAGCAGCCCACCGGGACTAGCGGTGACTACTAGCACAGATACGCAGTATTTT

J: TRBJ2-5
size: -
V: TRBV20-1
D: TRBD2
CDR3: CSASSIAGGTSQETQYF
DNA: TGCAGTGCTAGTTCCATAGCGGGGGGCACTTCGCAAGAGACCCAGTACTTC

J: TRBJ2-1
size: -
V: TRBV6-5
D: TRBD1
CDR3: CASSYGDRGSYNEQFF
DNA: TGTGCCAGCAGTTACGGGGACAGGGGGTCCTACAATGAGCAGTTCTTC

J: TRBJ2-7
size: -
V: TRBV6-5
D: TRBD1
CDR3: CASRRGQGARYEQYF
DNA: TGTGCCAGCAGGCGGGGACAGGGGGCAAGGTACGAGCAGTACTTC

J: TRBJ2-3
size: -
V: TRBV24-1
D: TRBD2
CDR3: CATSDSSLAGADTQYF
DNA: TGTGCCACCAGTGACTCTTCACTAGCGGGGGCAGATACGCAGTATTTT

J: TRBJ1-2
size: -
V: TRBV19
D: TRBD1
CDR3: CASSRTGTNYGYTF
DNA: TGTGCCTCTTCCCGGACAGGGACTAACTATGGCTACACCTTC

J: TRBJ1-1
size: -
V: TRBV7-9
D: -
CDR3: CASSSLFGADTEAFF
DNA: TGTGCCAGCAGCTCGCTATTTGGGGCGGACACTGAAGCTTTCTTT

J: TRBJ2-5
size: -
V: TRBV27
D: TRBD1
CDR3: CASKRDRQGSQETQYF
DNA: TGTGCCAGCAAAAGGGACCGACAGGGGAGCCAAGAGACCCAGTACTTC

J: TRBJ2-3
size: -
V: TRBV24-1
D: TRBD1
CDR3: CATSDGGQGGTDTQYF
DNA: TGTGCCACCAGTGACGGGGGACAGGGAGGGACAGATACGCAGTATTTT

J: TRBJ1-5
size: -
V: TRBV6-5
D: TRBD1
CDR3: CASSHRGRSNQPQHF
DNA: TGTGCCAGCAGTCACAGGGGGCGTAGCAATCAGCCCCAGCATTTT

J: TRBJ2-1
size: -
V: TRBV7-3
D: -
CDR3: CASSLMALGSNEQFF
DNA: TGTGCCAGCAGCTTAATGGCGCTAGGAAGTAATGAGCAGTTCTTC

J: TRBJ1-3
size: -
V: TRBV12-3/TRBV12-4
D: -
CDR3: CASSPRGNTIYF
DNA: TGTGCCAGCAGTCCGAGGGGAAACACCATATATTTT

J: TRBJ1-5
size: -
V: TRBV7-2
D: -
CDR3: CASSLVPYSNQPQHF
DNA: TGTGCCAGCAGCTTAGTCCCCTACAGCAATCAGCCCCAGCATTTT

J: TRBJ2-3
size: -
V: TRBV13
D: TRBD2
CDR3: CASSLVPSGGSDTQYF
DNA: TGTGCCAGCAGCTTAGTCCCCAGCGGGGGGTCAGATACGCAGTATTTT

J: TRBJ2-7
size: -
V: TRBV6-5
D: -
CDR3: CASSYGQGPYEQYF
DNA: TGTGCCAGCAGTTACGGCCAGGGGCCCTACGAGCAGTACTTC

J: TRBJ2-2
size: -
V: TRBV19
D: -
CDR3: CASSPGIGRNTGELFF
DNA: TGTGCCAGTAGTCCGGGGATAGGCAGGAACACCGGGGAGCTGTTTTTT

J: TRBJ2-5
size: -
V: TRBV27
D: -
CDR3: CASSSREQETQYF
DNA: TGTGCCAGCAGTTCGAGGGAACAAGAGACCCAGTACTTC

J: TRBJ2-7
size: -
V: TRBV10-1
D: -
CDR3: CASISPLRDIGYEQYF
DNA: TGCGCCAGCATCTCACCCCTCCGGGACATCGGCTACGAGCAGTACTTC

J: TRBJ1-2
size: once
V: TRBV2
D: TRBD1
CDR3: CASSIRDRGSGYTF
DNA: TGTGCCAGCAGTATTCGGGACAGGGGATCTGGCTACACCTTC

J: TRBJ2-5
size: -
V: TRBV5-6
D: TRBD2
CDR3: CASSFAGGETQYF
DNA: TGTGCCAGCAGCTTTGCGGGGGGAGAGACCCAGTACTTC

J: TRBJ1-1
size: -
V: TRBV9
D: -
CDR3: CASSSQMSLNTEAFF
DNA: TGTGCCAGCAGCTCCCAGATGTCTCTGAACACTGAAGCTTTCTTT

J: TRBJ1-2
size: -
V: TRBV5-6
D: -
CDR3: CASSFPGYGYTF
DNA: TGTGCCAGCAGCTTTCCGGGGTATGGCTACACCTTC

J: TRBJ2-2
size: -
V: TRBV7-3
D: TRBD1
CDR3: CASSLGTGGVGELFF
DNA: TGTGCCAGCAGCTTAGGGACAGGGGGCGTCGGGGAGCTGTTTTTT

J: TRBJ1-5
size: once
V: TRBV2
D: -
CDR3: CASSETQANQPQHF
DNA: TGTGCCAGCAGTGAAACCCAGGCCAATCAGCCCCAGCATTTT

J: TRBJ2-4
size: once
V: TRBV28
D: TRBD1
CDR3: CASSFGQGANIQYF
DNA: TGTGCCAGCAGTTTTGGACAGGGGGCTAACATTCAGTACTTC

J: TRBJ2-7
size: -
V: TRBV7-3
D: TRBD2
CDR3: CASSSTSGGSEQYF
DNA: TGTGCCAGCAGCTCGACTAGCGGGGGTTCCGAGCAGTACTTC

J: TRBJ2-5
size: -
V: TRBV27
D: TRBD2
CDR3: CASSLIGTRGVGTQYF
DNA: TGTGCCAGCAGTTTAATTGGGACTAGAGGGGTTGGGACCCAGTACTTC

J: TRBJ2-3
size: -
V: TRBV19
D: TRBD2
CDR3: CASSRSGGLTDTQYF
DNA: TGTGCCAGTAGCCGTAGCGGGGGCCTTACAGATACGCAGTATTTT

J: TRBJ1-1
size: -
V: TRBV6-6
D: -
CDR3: CASSYSEGLGTEAFF
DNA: TGTGCCAGCAGTTACTCGGAGGGCCTCGGGACTGAAGCTTTCTTT

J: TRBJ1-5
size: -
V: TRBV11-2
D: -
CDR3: CASSQGTGNQPQHF
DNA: TGTGCCAGCAGCCAAGGTACAGGGAATCAGCCCCAGCATTTT